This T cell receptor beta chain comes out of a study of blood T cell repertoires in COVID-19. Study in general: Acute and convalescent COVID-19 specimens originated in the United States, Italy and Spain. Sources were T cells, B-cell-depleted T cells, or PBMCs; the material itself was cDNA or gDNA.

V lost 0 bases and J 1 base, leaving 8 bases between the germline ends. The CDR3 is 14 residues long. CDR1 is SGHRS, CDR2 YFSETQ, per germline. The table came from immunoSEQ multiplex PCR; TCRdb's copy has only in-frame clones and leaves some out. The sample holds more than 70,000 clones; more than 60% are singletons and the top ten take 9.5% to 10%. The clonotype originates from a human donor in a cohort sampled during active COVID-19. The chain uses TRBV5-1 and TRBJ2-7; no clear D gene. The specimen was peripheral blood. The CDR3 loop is CASSLAVGSYEQYF. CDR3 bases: TGCGCCAGCAGCTTGGCCGTCGGTTCCTACGAGCAGTACTTC.